These 24 T cell receptor beta chains originate from one sample sequenced in a study of regulatory T cells in long-lasting Graves disease (dated by TCRdb to the early 2020s). Interpreted using the paper, the time point label stands for: newly diagnosed GD, antithyroid drugs for less than 3 months. For both TCR sequencing and RNA sequencing, RNA was extracted from PBMCs using TRIzol. Receptors were amplified or captured by multiplex PCR. The reads were generated on an Illumina HiSeq 4000. TCR beta libraries were built with iRepertoire HTBI primers and Arm-PCR amplification of CDR3 regions. Clones were called with MiXCR by TCRdb after fastp trimmed the public reads at Q25, and only in-frame beta chains were retained. Rows are unified per CDR3 protein, each entry keeping the most common DNA and genes. This sample comprises roughly 420,000 distinct CDR3 sequences, approximately 14% of them detected only once. The ten largest clones add up to approximately 15% of the sample.

These data also formed part of another study, on T cells in Graves' hyperthyroidism and ophthalmopathy.

The sample in question was peripheral blood mononuclear cells (PBMCs), obtained at new diagnosis, from a patient treated with antithyroid drugs. The receptor set was obtained from a woman in her fifties or sixties with Graves disease. Donor details come from another sample of the same person, matched by shared clones.

The gene calls are TRBV9 and TRBJ2-2; a weak D match, TRBD2 (5 bases). Germline-derived CDR1 and CDR2 are SGDLS and YYNGEE. V lost 0 bases and J lost 0, with 9 bases in between. This CDR3 has 16 residues. CDR3 bases: TGTGCCAGCAGCGTAGGAGGAGGAACGAACACCGGGGAGCTGTTTTTT. It codes for CASSVGGGTNTGELFF.

At least ten counts were recorded for this clonotype. The chain links TRBV20-1 to TRBJ2-4; the match to TRBD1 covers 7 bases. This CDR3 is built from 16 residues. The trim removed 7 bases at V and 0 bases at J, leaving 12 bases unmatched. Germline CDR1 and CDR2: DFQATT and SNEGSKA (reference sequence). The CDR3 bases are TGCAGTGTAAACCCGGGACAGAACCTAGCCAAAAACATTCAGTACTTC. It yields the protein CSVNPGQNLAKNIQYF.

This clonotype has only a few counts. The gene calls are TRBV6-1 and TRBJ2-1; TRBD2 matches at 7 bases. Germline V gene data show CDR1 as MNHNS and CDR2 as SASEGT. V shed 4 bases and J 6 bases; nucleotides not matched to a gene: 12. The CDR3 loop spans 16 amino acids. Here the CDR3 DNA reads TGTGCCAGCAGTGCCTGGGCGGGAGTTACTCGCAATGAGCAGTTCTTC. It codes for CASSAWAGVTRNEQFF.

This clonotype was seen a few times. V gene TRBV28 combines with J gene TRBJ1-4; 8 bases are a match to TRBD1. Trimming removed 3 bases from V and 6 bases from J; junction bases left unmatched: 3. The germline V gene has CDR1 MDHEN and CDR2 SYDVKM. The CDR3 extends over 14 amino acids. CDR3 sequence: CASSFQGAYEKLFF. The DNA of the CDR3 is TGTGCCAGCAGTTTTCAGGGGGCGTATGAAAAACTGTTTTTT.

The sample holds many counts of this clonotype. CDR3 in DNA: TGTGCCAGCAGCCAGTTTGTGGCGGGATTAACCGGGGAGCTGTTTTTT. This codes for CASSQFVAGLTGELFF. The chain employs TRBV3-1 and TRBJ2-2; D perhaps matches TRBD2 (6 bases). The V gene lost 3 bases and the J gene lost 5 bases, with 16 bases spanning the gap. The germline V gene encodes CDR1 LGHDT and CDR2 YNNKEL (reference sequence). The CDR3 length is 16 residues.

The V gene is TRBV30, the J gene TRBJ1-1; no definite D call. V lost 2 bases, J lost 1 base, and 5 bases lay in between. Germline V gene sequence: CDR1 GTSNPN, CDR2 SVGIG (reference sequence). The CDR3 extends over 12 amino acids. CDR3 bases: TGTGCCTGGAGTCCCCAGAACACTGAAGCTTTCTTT. This encodes CAWSPQNTEAFF.

This clonotype was picked up a small number of times. The chain is built from TRBV6-1 and TRBJ2-7; 7 nucleotides match TRBD1. The CDR3 has 13 amino acids. The junction had 7 bases not matched to a gene; V was cut back by 6 bases and J by 5 bases. In germline, CDR1 is MNHNS, CDR2 SASEGT. The CDR3, as DNA: TGTGCCAGCAGCCAGACAGGGCTCCACGAGCAGTACTTC. Its protein product is CASSQTGLHEQYF.

This clonotype was observed many times. The rearrangement uses TRBV12-3 or TRBV12-4 and TRBJ2-5; D not resolved. Trimming shortened V by 0 bases and J by 3 bases, and 11 bases separated the two germline ends. The length of the CDR3 is 15 residues. The CDR3, as DNA: TGTGCCAGCAGTTTAGCTGGCGACAAGGAAGAGACCCAGTACTTC. It translates to CASSLAGDKEETQYF.

This clonotype came up many times. The CDR3 loop is CASSPIREGLDNEQFF. The CDR3 bases are TGTGCCAGCAGTCCCATCCGGGAGGGACTCGACAATGAGCAGTTCTTC. The chain links TRBV28 to TRBJ2-1, with TRBD2 matching over 8 bases. The CDR3 totals 16 residues. Germline V gene lookup returns CDR1 MDHEN and CDR2 SYDVKM. V gave up 5 bases and J gave up 5 bases; unmatched junction bases: 11.

This clonotype was seen a few times. This chain's CDR3 is CASSVVAGHQETQYF. The CDR3 DNA is TGTGCCAGCAGCGTAGTTGCAGGACACCAAGAGACCCAGTACTTC. This chain links TRBV9 with TRBJ2-5; D is uncertain. The CDR3 is 15 residues long. Deletions cut 0 bases from V and 0 bases from J, with 9 bases between. The V gene's germline CDR1 is SGDLS and CDR2 YYNGEE.

The chain couples TRBV28 to TRBJ2-7, with 13 bases identical to TRBD2. This CDR3 spans 15 amino acids. Germline CDR1 is MDHEN and CDR2 is SYDVKM. V lost 4 bases to trimming and J lost 6 bases; unmatched junction nucleotides: 6. The CDR3 protein is CASSSGGLAGSEQYF. Here the CDR3 DNA reads TGTGCCAGCAGTTCCGGGGGACTAGCGGGAAGCGAGCAGTACTTC.

This clonotype has a count of ten or more. This chain links TRBV28 with TRBJ2-1; 7 nucleotides align to TRBD2. The V segment lost 6 bases and the J segment 0 bases; nucleotides outside the gene matches: 5. The length of the CDR3 is 15 residues. Germline V gene data show CDR1 as MDHEN and CDR2 as SYDVKM. CDR3 DNA: TGTGCCAGCAGGAGCGGGATCCTCTCCTACAATGAGCAGTTCTTC. This sequence encodes CASRSGILSYNEQFF.

There are many counts of this clonotype. This sequence joins TRBV2 and TRBJ1-1; no firm D call. This CDR3 comprises 15 residues. With 2 bases removed from V and 3 bases from J, the gap between germline ends came to 13 bases. Germline V gene sequence: CDR1 SNHLY, CDR2 FYNNEI. This chain's CDR3 is CASSERQSEDTEAFF. The CDR3, as DNA: TGTGCCAGCAGTGAAAGGCAGAGTGAAGACACTGAAGCTTTCTTT. Combining the CDR3 with reference TRBV2 and TRBJ1-1 gives the whole variable domain EPEVTQTPSHQVTQMGQEVILRCVPISNHLYFYWYRQILGQKVEFLVSFYNNEISEKSEIFDDQFSVERPDGSNFTLKIRSTKLEDSAMYFCASSERQSEDTEAFFGQGTRLTVV.

This clonotype was seen repeatedly, ten times or more. The junction does not match germline at one end; this may be a read error. The chain uses TRBV30 and TRBJ1-2, with TRBD1 identical over 7 bases. This CDR3 has 12 residues. CDR1 and CDR2 from the germline V gene are GTSNPN and SVGIG (reference sequence). CDR3 coding DNA: TGTGCCTGGAGGACTACAGGGGCCGGAGCGCACTTC. As protein: CAWRTTGAGAHF.

This clonotype was counted many times. The chain couples TRBV7-2 to TRBJ1-5; 8 bases agree with TRBD1. Germline CDR1 is SGHTA and CDR2 is FQGNSA. The J segment lost 3 bases and the V segment lost 1 base, leaving 5 bases of the junction unmatched. The CDR3 length is 16 residues. The CDR3 loop reads CASSLEDRGDNQPQHF. CDR3 coding DNA: TGTGCCAGCAGCTTAGAAGACAGGGGAGACAATCAGCCCCAGCATTTT.

This clonotype was observed at least ten times. The V gene is TRBV12-3 or TRBV12-4, the J gene TRBJ1-5; no definite D call. This CDR3 spans 18 amino acids. V was clipped by 1 base and J by 3 bases, with 19 bases between them. The CDR3 DNA follows: TGTGCCAGCAGTTTAGTACGCCCCCTCGGGAAGTCCAATCAGCCCCAGCATTTT. It yields the protein CASSLVRPLGKSNQPQHF.

There are many counts of this clonotype. The rearrangement links TRBV7-8 to TRBJ2-7, with 9 bases aligning to TRBD1. V shed 1 base, J shed 6 bases, and the junction held 4 bases outside the gene matches. CDR3 length: 14 residues. Germline V gene sequence: CDR1 SGHVS, CDR2 FQNEAQ. The CDR3 DNA is TGTGCCAGCAGCTTAGGGACAGGGGCCTCCGAGCAGTACTTC. It is translated as CASSLGTGASEQYF.

The chain carries TRBV4-1 and TRBJ2-1, with a weak D call TRBD2 (6 bases). Germline V lookup: CDR1 MGHRA, CDR2 YSYEKL. This CDR3 comprises 16 residues. Trimming took 1 base from V and 8 from J, leaving 18 bases between them. CDR3: CASSQVAGRSRDEQFF. The CDR3, as DNA: TGCGCCAGCAGCCAAGTTGCGGGAAGGTCCCGCGATGAGCAGTTCTTC.

The rearrangement uses TRBV19 and TRBJ2-3; the D is unclear. V lost 3 bases to trimming and J lost 1 base, with 8 bases between them. The CDR3 runs to 14 residues. CDR1 LNHDA and CDR2 SQIVND come from the germline V gene (reference sequence). CDR3 nucleotides: TGTGCCAGTAGTATGTCCGCAGGCACAGATACGCAGTATTTT. It translates to CASSMSAGTDTQYF.

This clonotype was seen at least ten times. The rearrangement joins TRBV30 to TRBJ2-7, with a weak D call TRBD1 (5 bases). Trimming removed 3 bases from V and 1 base from J, with 13 bases in between. This CDR3 is 14 amino acids long. Germline values: CDR1 GTSNPN, CDR2 SVGIG (reference sequence). The CDR3 coding sequence is TGTGCCTGGAGGCGAACAGGAAGTTCCTACGAGCAGTACTTC. Amino acid sequence: CAWRRTGSSYEQYF.

This clonotype has more than one count but fewer than ten. This chain connects TRBV24-1 to TRBJ2-2; 7 bases are a match to TRBD2. The CDR3 length is 13 residues. Looked up from germline, CDR1 is KGHDR and CDR2 is SFDVKD. J gave up 8 bases and V 4 bases, and 3 bases lay outside the gene matches. The CDR3 is CATSEAGSGELFF. The CDR3 region has the DNA TGTGCCACCAGTGAAGCGGGATCAGGGGAGCTGTTTTTT.

This clonotype was detected ten times or more. The DNA for the CDR3 is TGTGCCAGCAGCCCAAACAGGGAAATAGACTACACCTTC. Amino acid sequence: CASSPNREIDYTF. The chain recombines TRBV3-1 with TRBJ1-2, with TRBD1 as a possible D gene (6 bases). Trimming left V 4 bases short and J 10 bases short, with 16 bases between. This CDR3 region has 13 residues. CDR1 and CDR2 (germline): LGHDT, YNNKEL (reference sequence).

The chain employs TRBV5-1 and TRBJ2-7; D is unresolved. CDR3 length equals 15 residues. Germline V gives CDR1 SGHRS, CDR2 YFSETQ. V dropped 4 bases and J dropped 5 bases, with 19 bases sitting between them. The CDR3 loop reads CASSTWALPPHEQYF. The CDR3 coding sequence is TGCGCCAGCAGCACCTGGGCCCTCCCCCCCCACGAGCAGTACTTC.

J is TRBJ2-1 and V is TRBV5-1, with 11 bases lining up with TRBD1. The V gene end was trimmed by 4 bases and the J gene end by 10 bases; junction bases not matched to a gene: 10. The CDR3 extends over 15 amino acids. Germline CDR1 is SGHRS and CDR2 is YFSETQ. CDR3 sequence: CASSPGTGGNYEQFF. CDR3 in DNA: TGCGCCAGCAGCCCGGGGACAGGGGGGAACTACGAGCAGTTCTTC. Full variable domain (rest looked up from reference TRBV5-1 and TRBJ2-1): KAGVTQTPRYLIKTRGQQVTLSCSPISGHRSVSWYQQTPGQGLQFLFEYFSETQRNKGNFPGRFSGRQFSNSRSEMNVSTLELGDSALYLCASSPGTGGNYEQFFGPGTRLTVL.